This T cell receptor (beta chain) stems from a study of blood T cell repertoires in COVID-19. This CDR3 comprises 14 residues. Per the germline V gene, CDR1 is SGHRS and CDR2 is YFSETQ. The V gene end was trimmed by 4 bases and the J gene end by 5 bases; junction bases not matched to a gene: 2. This clone came up a few times. The table came from immunoSEQ multiplex PCR; TCRdb's copy has only in-frame clones and leaves some out. The sample holds about 20,000 clones; approximately 88% are singletons and the top ten take more than 20%. Sequencing was carried out using peripheral blood. The chain is built from TRBV5-1 and TRBJ2-2; 10 positions agree with TRBD1. This receptor was identified in a man older than 75 with active or convalescent COVID-19. The CDR3: CASSRDRGTGELFF. The CDR3 DNA reads TGCGCCAGCAGCCGGGACAGGGGAACCGGGGAGCTGTTTTTT.